The 25 T cell receptor beta chains listed next were all sequenced from one sample in a study of CD4 T cells in relation to SARS-CoV-2 and coronaviruses. The assay was immunoSEQ multiplex PCR, and TCRdb's table has in-frame clones only and misses some. The sample has about 24,000 clones; around 74% are singletons. The antigens for these receptors are not known. Before the COVID-19 pandemic, during about 2011-2019, CD4+ T cells were taken from unexposed donors. The cells were cultured for 9 to 11 days before CD4+ T cells were isolated. The sample was CD4+ T cells from PBMCs, cultured in vitro. The source is a human donor in good health.

The rearrangement uses TRBV2 and TRBJ1-5, with D unresolved. This CDR3 has 14 residues. The V end lost 2 bases, the J end lost 4 bases, and 9 bases lay between the germline ends. Germline V lookup: CDR1 SNHLY, CDR2 FYNNEI. CDR3 DNA: TGTGCCAGCAGTGAACTCAGCGATAATCAGCCCCAGCATTTT. The encoded protein is CASSELSDNQPQHF.

This chain links TRBV6-6 with TRBJ1-1, with TRBD1 matching over 9 bases. Germline assignment: CDR1 MNHNY and CDR2 SVGAGI (reference sequence). V lost 7 bases, J lost 7 bases, and 13 bases stayed unmatched. The CDR3 spans 15 residues. Here the CDR3 reads CASILRDRVKDEAFF. As DNA, the CDR3 is TGTGCCAGCATCCTCCGGGACAGGGTGAAGGATGAAGCTTTCTTT.

This clone was counted between two and nine times. The chain recombines TRBV30 with TRBJ2-1, with 11 bases aligning to TRBD2. CDR3 length: 17 amino acids. CDR1 is GTSNPN and CDR2 is SVGIG in the germline V gene (reference sequence). Unmatched junction bases numbered 9, after V lost 4 bases and J lost 1 base. The CDR3 DNA reads TGTGCCTGGAAGGCCAGGGGACTAGCGGAGTCCTACAATGAGCAGTTCTTC. It codes for CAWKARGLAESYNEQFF.

V is TRBV3-1 (or the pseudogene TRBV3-2) and J is TRBJ1-1; 7 bases are a match to TRBD1. The V and J ends lost 1 base and 4 bases, in that order; junction bases with no gene match: 9. This CDR3 has 16 residues. The germline V gene encodes CDR1 LGHDT and CDR2 YNNKEL (reference sequence). The CDR3 loop is CASSQGGRGQATEAFF. The CDR3, as DNA: TGTGCCAGCAGCCAAGGCGGTAGGGGGCAGGCCACTGAAGCTTTCTTT.

The chain links TRBV11-3 to TRBJ1-2; TRBD1 matches at 12 bases. Germline values: CDR1 SGHNT, CDR2 YENEEA. Losses at the gene ends were 5 bases for V and 8 bases for J; bases not matched to a gene: 6. This CDR3 is built from 14 residues. CDR3 bases: TGTGCCAGCAGCCCGGGACAGGGGGCCGAGGGCTACACCTTC. This translates into CASSPGQGAEGYTF.

CDR3 DNA: TGTGCCAGCAGTGATGCAGGGGGCACTGAAGCTTTCTTT. Amino acid sequence: CASSDAGGTEAFF. The chain couples TRBV2 to TRBJ1-1, with 7 bases fitting TRBD1. Trimming at V came to 3 bases and at J to 4 bases, leaving 2 bases not matched to a gene. Germline V gives CDR1 SNHLY, CDR2 FYNNEI. This CDR3 has 13 amino acids. The full variable domain, rest sourced from reference TRBV2 and TRBJ1-1, is EPEVTQTPSHQVTQMGQEVILRCVPISNHLYFYWYRQILGQKVEFLVSFYNNEISEKSEIFDDQFSVERPDGSNFTLKIRSTKLEDSAMYFCASSDAGGTEAFFGQGTRLTVV.

This rearrangement joins TRBV15 to TRBJ1-3, with TRBD1 matching 8 bases. The junction had 5 bases not matched to a gene; V was cut back by 0 bases and J by 1 base. CDR3 size: 17 residues. Germline V gene data show CDR1 as LNHNV and CDR2 as YYDKDF (reference sequence). Here the CDR3 reads CATSRDRTGPSGNTIYF. In DNA, the CDR3 is TGTGCCACCAGCAGAGACCGGACAGGGCCGTCTGGAAACACCATATATTTT.

This chain uses TRBV7-8 with TRBJ2-7, with 11 bases identical to TRBD1. CDR1 and CDR2 (germline): SGHVS, FQNEAQ. The CDR3 is 15 amino acids. The V segment lost 1 base and the J segment 4 bases; nucleotides outside the gene matches: 3. The CDR3 loop is CASSLVGTGGYEQYF. CDR3 nucleotides: TGTGCCAGCAGCTTAGTTGGGACAGGGGGTTACGAGCAGTACTTC.

The V and J genes are TRBV21-1 and TRBJ1-5; the table's D call, TRBD1, has no DNA check behind it. TRBV21-1 is a pseudogene. The CDR3 is 17 residues long. In nucleotides, the CDR3 is TGTGCCAGCAGCGCAAGGACAGGGGCATATAGCAATCAGCCCCAGCATTTT. Translating it yields CASSARTGAYSNQPQHF.

In DNA, the CDR3 is TGTGCCAGCAGTTACTCCTTGAACACTGAAGCTTTCTTT. Its protein is CASSYSLNTEAFF. The V and J genes are TRBV6-5 and TRBJ1-1; no clear D. CDR3 length equals 13 residues. Germline CDR1 reads MNHEY; CDR2 reads SVGAGI. Trimming pared 0 bases from V and 0 bases from J, leaving 2 bases between.

The rearrangement joins TRBV10-1 to TRBJ2-2; TRBD1 matches 9 bases. Germline CDR1 WNHNN, CDR2 SYGVQD (reference sequence). V trimming: 1 base; J trimming: 5 bases; junction bases outside the gene matches: 11. The CDR3 has 18 residues. The CDR3 sequence: CASSEWITGTGRTGELFF. In DNA, the CDR3 is TGCGCCAGCAGTGAGTGGATTACCGGGACAGGGAGAACCGGGGAGCTGTTTTTT.

This chain joins TRBV4-2 and TRBJ2-3, with 9 bases matching TRBD2. Per the germline V gene, CDR1 is LGHNA and CDR2 is YNFKEQ. The CDR3 length is 17 residues. J gave up 2 bases and V 6 bases, and 12 bases lay outside the gene matches. CDR3 sequence reads: CASRPRGREGPTDTQYF. The CDR3 DNA reads TGTGCCAGCAGGCCTCGGGGGCGGGAGGGGCCCACAGATACGCAGTATTTT.

This chain joins TRBV29-1 and TRBJ2-5, with D unclear. Germline V gene lookup returns CDR1 SQVTM and CDR2 ANQGSEA. Trimming removed 6 bases at V and 5 bases at J, with 10 bases between. The CDR3 contains 11 residues. CDR3 in amino acids: CSVPVGETQYF. CDR3 DNA: TGCAGCGTCCCCGTCGGGGAGACCCAGTACTTC.

The chain couples TRBV3-1 (or the pseudogene TRBV3-2) to TRBJ1-2, with TRBD1 as a possible D gene (5 bases). Germline V lookup: CDR1 LGHDT, CDR2 YNNKEL (reference sequence). The germline V and J ends were trimmed by 4 bases and 8 bases, with 14 bases remaining between them. The CDR3 extends over 13 amino acids. CDR3 region: CASSPLAGYGYTF. CDR3 sequence (DNA): TGTGCCAGCAGCCCCCTGGCAGGGTACGGCTACACCTTC.

The genes are TRBV19 and TRBJ1-2; 10 bases are a match to TRBD1. The trim removed 3 bases at V and 5 bases at J, leaving 3 bases unmatched. Germline CDR1 is LNHDA and CDR2 is SQIVND (reference sequence). This CDR3 spans 14 amino acids. CDR3 sequence (DNA): TGTGCCAGTAGTATCGACAGGGGGCATTATGGCTACACCTTC. This encodes CASSIDRGHYGYTF. Complete variable domain (other parts from reference TRBV19 and TRBJ1-2): DGGITQSPKYLFRKEGQNVTLSCEQNLNHDAMYWYRQDPGQGLRLIYYSQIVNDFQKGDIAEGYSVSREKKESFPLTVTSAQKNPTAFYLCASSIDRGHYGYTFGSGTRLTVV.

This clone appeared a few times. The chain has TRBV20-1 and TRBJ2-7; the match to TRBD2 covers 13 bases. Germline lookup yields CDR1 DFQATT and CDR2 SNEGSKA (reference sequence). The CDR3 consists of 14 residues. With 3 bases clipped from V and 10 bases from J, the junction kept 9 bases outside the gene matches. This chain's CDR3 is CSASPRTSGRHQYF. The DNA of the CDR3 is TGCAGTGCTAGTCCCCGGACTAGCGGGAGACATCAGTACTTC.

This chain links TRBV6-1 with TRBJ2-2; 9 positions agree with TRBD2. The trim removed 4 bases at V and 4 bases at J, leaving 10 bases unmatched. Germline loops: CDR1 MNHNS, CDR2 SASEGT. This CDR3 has 17 amino acids. The CDR3 DNA reads TGTGCCAGCAGTGGCGGGAGGGCCTTGGTTGGCACCGGGGAGCTGTTTTTT. Translated, it gives CASSGGRALVGTGELFF.

The gene calls are TRBV5-1 and TRBJ2-2; no clear D. Germline loops: CDR1 SGHRS, CDR2 YFSETQ. There are 14 residues in the CDR3. The V end lost 3 bases, the J end lost 6 bases, and 12 bases lay between the germline ends. Written as DNA, the CDR3 is TGCGCCAGCAGCTGGACCCGGACGTCCGGGGAGCTGTTTTTT. This codes for CASSWTRTSGELFF.

This chain connects TRBV7-8 to TRBJ2-2; D is perhaps TRBD1 (6 bases). The CDR3 is 16 residues long. V lost 1 base, J lost 5 bases, and 14 bases lay in between. The germline V gene encodes CDR1 SGHVS and CDR2 FQNEAQ. The DNA for the CDR3 is TGTGCCAGCAGCTTAGGCAACAGGGTACGGACCGGGGAGCTGTTTTTT. It yields the protein CASSLGNRVRTGELFF.

This clone showed up just once. This chain links TRBV19 with TRBJ1-6, with D possibly being TRBD1 (5 bases). Germline loops: CDR1 LNHDA, CDR2 SQIVND (reference sequence). V lost 3 bases, J lost 8 bases, and 17 bases lay in between. The CDR3 is 16 amino acids. CDR3 sequence (DNA): TGTGCCAGTAGTATTGTTATGGGACTTGTTCATTCACCCCTCCACTTT. Its translation is CASSIVMGLVHSPLHF.

This clone was observed a handful of times. The chain is built from TRBV18 and TRBJ1-5, with TRBD1 matching over 9 bases. The CDR3 contains 16 residues. Germline CDR1 KGHSH, CDR2 LQKENI. V trimming: 3 bases; J trimming: 5 bases; junction bases outside the gene matches: 8. CDR3 DNA: TGTGCCAGCTCACCTCGGGACAGGGAATTTGATCAGCCCCAGCATTTT. Translated: CASSPRDREFDQPQHF. The full variable domain, its missing parts supplied by reference TRBV18 and TRBJ1-5, is NAGVMQNPRHLVRRRGQEARLRCSPMKGHSHVYWYRQLPEEGLKFMVYLQKENIIDESGMPKERFSAEFPKEGPSILRIQQVVRGDSAAYFCASSPRDREFDQPQHFGDGTRLSIL.

V and J are TRBV9 and TRBJ2-1; 8 bases are a match to TRBD2. The J segment lost 7 bases and the V segment lost 0 bases, leaving 9 bases of the junction unmatched. The germline V gene has CDR1 SGDLS and CDR2 YYNGEE. The CDR3 has 16 residues. The CDR3 is CASSVVTAGALNEQFF. The CDR3 nucleotides read TGTGCCAGCAGCGTAGTTACAGCGGGAGCTCTGAATGAGCAGTTCTTC.

The V call is TRBV27, the J call TRBJ2-7; 9 bases fit TRBD2. Germline-derived CDR1 and CDR2 are MNHEY and SMNVEV (reference sequence). The CDR3 consists of 17 residues. V lost 5 bases to trimming and J lost 6 bases; unmatched junction nucleotides: 17. The CDR3 reads CASSPLLSRSGSSEQYF. Here the CDR3 DNA reads TGTGCCAGCAGTCCCCTACTTTCGCGTAGCGGGAGTTCCGAGCAGTACTTC.

The chain employs TRBV2 and TRBJ1-5; no clear D gene. Germline V gene data show CDR1 as SNHLY and CDR2 as FYNNEI. Trimming removed 4 bases from V and 0 bases from J, with 10 bases in between. The CDR3 length is 15 residues. The CDR3 DNA reads as TGTGCCAGCAGTGGCCGCGGAAATAGCAATCAGCCCCAGCATTTT. This encodes CASSGRGNSNQPQHF.

The rearrangement uses TRBV18 and TRBJ1-4, with 9 nucleotides matching TRBD1. The CDR3 is 14 residues long. Germline V lookup: CDR1 KGHSH, CDR2 LQKENI. V shed 4 bases, J shed 5 bases, and the junction held 2 bases outside the gene matches. As DNA, the CDR3 is TGTGCCAGCTCACGCGGGACAGGGAATGAAAAACTGTTTTTT. Encoded protein: CASSRGTGNEKLFF.